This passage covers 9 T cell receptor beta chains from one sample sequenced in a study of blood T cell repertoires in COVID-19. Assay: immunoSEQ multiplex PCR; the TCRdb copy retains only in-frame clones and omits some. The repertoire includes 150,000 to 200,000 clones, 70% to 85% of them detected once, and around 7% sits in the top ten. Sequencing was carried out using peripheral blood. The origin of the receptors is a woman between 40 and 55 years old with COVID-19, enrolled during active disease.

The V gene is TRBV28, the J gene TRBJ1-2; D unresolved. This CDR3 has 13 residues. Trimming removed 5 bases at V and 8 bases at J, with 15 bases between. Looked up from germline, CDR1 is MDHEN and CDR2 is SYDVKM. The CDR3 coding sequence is TGTGCCAGCAGTCCTTCGAGGCCGGGGGGCTACACCTTC. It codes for CASSPSRPGGYTF.

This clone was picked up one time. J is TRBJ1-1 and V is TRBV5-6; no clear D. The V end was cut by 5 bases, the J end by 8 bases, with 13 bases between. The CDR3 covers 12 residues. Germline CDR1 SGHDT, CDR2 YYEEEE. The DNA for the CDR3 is TGTGCCAGCAGTTACCCCGGGTCCGAAGCTTTCTTT. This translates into CASSYPGSEAFF.

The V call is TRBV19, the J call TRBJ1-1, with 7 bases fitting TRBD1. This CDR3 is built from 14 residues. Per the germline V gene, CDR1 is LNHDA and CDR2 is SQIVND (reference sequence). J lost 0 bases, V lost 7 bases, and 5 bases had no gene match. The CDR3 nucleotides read TGTGCCAGTACTCCGACAGGGATGAACACTGAAGCTTTCTTT. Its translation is CASTPTGMNTEAFF.

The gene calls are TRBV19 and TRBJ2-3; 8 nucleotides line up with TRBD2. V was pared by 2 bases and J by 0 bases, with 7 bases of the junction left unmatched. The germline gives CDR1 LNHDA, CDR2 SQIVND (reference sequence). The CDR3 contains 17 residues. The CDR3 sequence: CASSIPRGGGSTDTQYF. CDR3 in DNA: TGTGCCAGTAGTATACCCCGAGGCGGGGGGAGCACAGATACGCAGTATTTT.

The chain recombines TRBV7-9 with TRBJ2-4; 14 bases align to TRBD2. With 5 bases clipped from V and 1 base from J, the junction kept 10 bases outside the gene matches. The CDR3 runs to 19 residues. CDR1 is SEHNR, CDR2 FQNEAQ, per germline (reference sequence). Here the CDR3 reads CASSPGTSGRGGAKNIQYF. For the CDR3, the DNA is TGTGCCAGCAGCCCGGGGACTAGCGGGAGAGGGGGCGCCAAAAACATTCAGTACTTC.

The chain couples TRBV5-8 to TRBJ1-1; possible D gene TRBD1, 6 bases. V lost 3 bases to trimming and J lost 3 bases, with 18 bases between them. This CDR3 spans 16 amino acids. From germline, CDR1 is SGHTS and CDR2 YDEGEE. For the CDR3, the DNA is TGTGCCAGCAGCTCGGGACAAGTATTTGTGTACACTGAAGCTTTCTTT. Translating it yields CASSSGQVFVYTEAFF.

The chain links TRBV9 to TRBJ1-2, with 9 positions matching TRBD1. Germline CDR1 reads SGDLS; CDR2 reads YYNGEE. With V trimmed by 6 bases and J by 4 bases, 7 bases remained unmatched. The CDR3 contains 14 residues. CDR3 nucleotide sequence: TGTGCCAGCACCCCGGGACAGGGATCCTATGGCTACACCTTC. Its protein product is CASTPGQGSYGYTF.

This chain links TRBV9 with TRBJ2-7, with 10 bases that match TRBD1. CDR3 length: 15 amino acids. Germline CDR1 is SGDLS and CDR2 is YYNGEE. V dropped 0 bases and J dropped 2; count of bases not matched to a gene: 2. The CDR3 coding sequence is TGTGCCAGCAGCGTAGGAGACAGGGGGCCCTACGAGCAGTACTTC. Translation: CASSVGDRGPYEQYF.

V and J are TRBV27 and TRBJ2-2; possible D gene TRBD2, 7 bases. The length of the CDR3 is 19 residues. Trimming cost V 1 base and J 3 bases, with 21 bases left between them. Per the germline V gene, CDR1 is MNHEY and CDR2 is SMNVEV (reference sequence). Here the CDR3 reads CASSLYPAGGLGDTGELFF. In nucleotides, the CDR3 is TGTGCCAGCAGTTTATATCCCGCCGGGGGGCTTGGCGACACCGGGGAGCTGTTTTTT.